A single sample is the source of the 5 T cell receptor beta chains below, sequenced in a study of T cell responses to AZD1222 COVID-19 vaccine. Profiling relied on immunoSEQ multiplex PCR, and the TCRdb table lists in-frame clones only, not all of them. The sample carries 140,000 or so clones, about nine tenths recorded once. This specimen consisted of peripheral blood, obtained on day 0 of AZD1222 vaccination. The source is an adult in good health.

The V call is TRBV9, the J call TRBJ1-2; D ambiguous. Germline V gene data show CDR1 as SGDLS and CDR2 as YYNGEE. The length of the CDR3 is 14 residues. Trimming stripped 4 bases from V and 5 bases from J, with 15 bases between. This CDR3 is CASSPSDGFYGYTF. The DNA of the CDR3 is TGTGCCAGCAGCCCCTCGGACGGGTTTTATGGCTACACCTTC.

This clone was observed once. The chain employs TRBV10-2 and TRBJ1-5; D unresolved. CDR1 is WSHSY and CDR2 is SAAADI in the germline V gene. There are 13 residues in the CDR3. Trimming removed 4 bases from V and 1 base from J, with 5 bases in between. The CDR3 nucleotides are TGCGCCAGCAGTGTGAGGAGCAATCAGCCCCAGCATTTT. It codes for CASSVRSNQPQHF.

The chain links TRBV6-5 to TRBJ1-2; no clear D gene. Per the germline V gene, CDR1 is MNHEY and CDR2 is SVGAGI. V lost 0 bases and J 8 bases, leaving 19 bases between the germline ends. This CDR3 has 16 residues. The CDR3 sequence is CASSYSPGSEVRGYTF. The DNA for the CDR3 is TGTGCCAGCAGTTACTCTCCGGGGTCGGAGGTTCGGGGCTACACCTTC.

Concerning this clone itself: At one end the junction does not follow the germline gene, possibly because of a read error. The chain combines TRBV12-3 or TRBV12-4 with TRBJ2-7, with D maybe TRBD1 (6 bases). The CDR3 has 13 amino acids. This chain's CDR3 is CASSSGHSSEQYF. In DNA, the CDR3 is TGTGCCAGCAGTTCGGGACACTCCTCCGAGCAGTACTTC.

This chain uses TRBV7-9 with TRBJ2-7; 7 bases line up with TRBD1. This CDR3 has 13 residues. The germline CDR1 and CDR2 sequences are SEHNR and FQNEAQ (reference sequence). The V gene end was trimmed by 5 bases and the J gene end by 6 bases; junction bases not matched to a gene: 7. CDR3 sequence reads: CASSLTTGPEQYF. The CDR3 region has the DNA TGTGCCAGCAGCCTAACGACAGGGCCCGAGCAGTACTTC.